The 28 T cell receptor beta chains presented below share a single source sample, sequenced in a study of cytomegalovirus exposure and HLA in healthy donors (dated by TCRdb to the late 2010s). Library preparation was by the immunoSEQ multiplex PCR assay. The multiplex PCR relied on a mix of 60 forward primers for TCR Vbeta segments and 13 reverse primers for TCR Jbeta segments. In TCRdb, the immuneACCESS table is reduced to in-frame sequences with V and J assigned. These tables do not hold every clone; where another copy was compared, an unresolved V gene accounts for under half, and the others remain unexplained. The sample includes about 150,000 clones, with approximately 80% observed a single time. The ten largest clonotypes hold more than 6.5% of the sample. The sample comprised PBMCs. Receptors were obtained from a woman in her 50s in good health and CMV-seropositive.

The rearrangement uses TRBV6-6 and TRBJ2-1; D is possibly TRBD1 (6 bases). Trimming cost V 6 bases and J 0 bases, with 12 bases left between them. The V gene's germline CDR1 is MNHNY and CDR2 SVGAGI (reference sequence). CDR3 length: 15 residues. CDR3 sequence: CASRTDSSSYNEQFF. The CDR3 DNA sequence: TGTGCCAGCAGGACGGACAGTAGCTCCTACAATGAGCAGTTCTTC.

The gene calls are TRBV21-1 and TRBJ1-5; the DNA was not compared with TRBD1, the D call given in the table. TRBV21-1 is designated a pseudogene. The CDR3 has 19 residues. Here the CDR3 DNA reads TGTGCCAGCAGCGGTGGGACAGGGATCTTTAGAGGTAGCAATCAGCCCCAGCATTTT. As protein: CASSGGTGIFRGSNQPQHF.

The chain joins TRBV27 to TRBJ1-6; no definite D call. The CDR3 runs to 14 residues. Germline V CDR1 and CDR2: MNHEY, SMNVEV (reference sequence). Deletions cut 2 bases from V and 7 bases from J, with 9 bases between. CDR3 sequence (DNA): TGTGCCAGCAGTTTAGGACCGGGGAATTCACCCCTCCACTTT. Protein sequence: CASSLGPGNSPLHF.

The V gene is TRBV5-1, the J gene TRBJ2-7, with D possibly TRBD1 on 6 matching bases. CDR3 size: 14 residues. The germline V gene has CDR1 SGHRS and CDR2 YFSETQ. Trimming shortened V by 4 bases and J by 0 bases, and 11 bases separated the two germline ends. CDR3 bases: TGCGCCAGCAGCCTAGGACAGCCCTCCTACGAGCAGTACTTC. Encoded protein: CASSLGQPSYEQYF.

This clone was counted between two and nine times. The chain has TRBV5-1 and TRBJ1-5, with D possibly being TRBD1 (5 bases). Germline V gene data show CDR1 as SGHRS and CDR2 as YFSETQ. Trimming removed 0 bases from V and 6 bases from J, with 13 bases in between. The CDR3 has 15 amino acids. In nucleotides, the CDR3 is TGCGCCAGCAGCTTGGATGGGACTAGGGGTCAGCCCCAGCATTTT. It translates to CASSLDGTRGQPQHF.

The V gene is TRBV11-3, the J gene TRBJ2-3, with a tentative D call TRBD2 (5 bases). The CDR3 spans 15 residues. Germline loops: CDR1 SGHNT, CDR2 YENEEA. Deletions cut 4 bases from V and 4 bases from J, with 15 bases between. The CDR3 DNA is TGTGCCAGCAGCTCACTAGTAAACTTTTCAGATACGCAGTATTTT. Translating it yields CASSSLVNFSDTQYF.

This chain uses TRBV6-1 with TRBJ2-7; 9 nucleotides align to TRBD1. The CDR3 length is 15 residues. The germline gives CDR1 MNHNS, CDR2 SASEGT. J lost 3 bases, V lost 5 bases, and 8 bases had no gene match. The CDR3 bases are TGTGCCAGCAGTTCCGGGACAGGGTCCTTCTACGAGCAGTACTTC. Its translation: CASSSGTGSFYEQYF.

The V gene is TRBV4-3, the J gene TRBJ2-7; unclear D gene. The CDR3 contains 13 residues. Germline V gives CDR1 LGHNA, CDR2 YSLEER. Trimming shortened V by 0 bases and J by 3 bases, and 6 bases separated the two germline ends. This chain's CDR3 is CASSQELGYEQYF. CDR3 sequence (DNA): TGCGCCAGCAGCCAAGAGCTCGGCTACGAGCAGTACTTC.

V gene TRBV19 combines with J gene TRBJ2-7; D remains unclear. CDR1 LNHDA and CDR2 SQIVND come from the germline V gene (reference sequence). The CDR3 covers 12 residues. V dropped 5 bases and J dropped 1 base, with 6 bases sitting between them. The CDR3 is CASSGESYEQYF. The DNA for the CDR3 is TGTGCCAGTAGTGGTGAGTCCTACGAGCAGTACTTC. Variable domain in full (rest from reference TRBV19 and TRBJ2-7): DGGITQSPKYLFRKEGQNVTLSCEQNLNHDAMYWYRQDPGQGLRLIYYSQIVNDFQKGDIAEGYSVSREKKESFPLTVTSAQKNPTAFYLCASSGESYEQYFGPGTRLTVT.

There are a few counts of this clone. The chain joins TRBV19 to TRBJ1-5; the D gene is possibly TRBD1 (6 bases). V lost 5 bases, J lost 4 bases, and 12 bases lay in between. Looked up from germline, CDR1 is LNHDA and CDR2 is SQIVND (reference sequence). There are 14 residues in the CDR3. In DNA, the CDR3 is TGTGCCAGTAGTGCCCGGACAGCGAATCAGCCCCAGCATTTT. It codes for CASSARTANQPQHF.

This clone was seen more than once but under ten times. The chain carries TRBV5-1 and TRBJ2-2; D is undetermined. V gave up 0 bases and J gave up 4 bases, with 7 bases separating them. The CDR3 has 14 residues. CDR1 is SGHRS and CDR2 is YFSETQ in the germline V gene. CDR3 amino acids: CASSLGHTTGELFF. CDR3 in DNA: TGCGCCAGCAGCTTGGGACACACCACCGGGGAGCTGTTTTTT.

CDR3 region: CASSQDMGRGQTQYF. CDR3 nucleotide sequence: TGTGCCAGCAGCCAAGATATGGGCAGGGGGCAGACCCAGTACTTC. V gene TRBV14 combines with J gene TRBJ2-5; 8 bases match TRBD1. J gave up 6 bases and V 0 bases, and 6 bases lay outside the gene matches. This CDR3 is 15 amino acids long. Per the germline V gene, CDR1 is SGHDN and CDR2 is FVKESK.

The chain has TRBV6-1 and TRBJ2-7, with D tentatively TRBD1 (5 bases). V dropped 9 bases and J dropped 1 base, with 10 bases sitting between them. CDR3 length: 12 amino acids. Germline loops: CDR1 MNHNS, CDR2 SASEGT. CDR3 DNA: TGTGCCAGTAGACAGAGTTCCTACGAGCAGTACTTC. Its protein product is CASRQSSYEQYF.

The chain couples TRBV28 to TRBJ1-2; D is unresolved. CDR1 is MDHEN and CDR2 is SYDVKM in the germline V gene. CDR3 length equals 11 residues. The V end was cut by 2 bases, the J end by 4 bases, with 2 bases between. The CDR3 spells CASSLRYGYTF. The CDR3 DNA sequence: TGTGCCAGCAGTTTACGCTATGGCTACACCTTC.

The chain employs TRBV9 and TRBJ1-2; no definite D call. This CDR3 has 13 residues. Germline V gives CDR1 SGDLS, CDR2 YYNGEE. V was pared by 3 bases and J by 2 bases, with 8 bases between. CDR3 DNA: TGTGCCAGCAGCGACCAGTTCAACTATGGCTACACCTTC. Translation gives CASSDQFNYGYTF.

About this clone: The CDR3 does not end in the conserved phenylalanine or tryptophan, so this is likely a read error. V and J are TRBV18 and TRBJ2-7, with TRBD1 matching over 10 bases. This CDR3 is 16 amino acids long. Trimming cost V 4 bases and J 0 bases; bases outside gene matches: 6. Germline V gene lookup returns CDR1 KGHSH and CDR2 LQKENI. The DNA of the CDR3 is TGTGCCAGCTCACAAAGACAGGGGGCAAGCTCCTACGAGCAGTACCTC. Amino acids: CASSQRQGASSYEQYL.

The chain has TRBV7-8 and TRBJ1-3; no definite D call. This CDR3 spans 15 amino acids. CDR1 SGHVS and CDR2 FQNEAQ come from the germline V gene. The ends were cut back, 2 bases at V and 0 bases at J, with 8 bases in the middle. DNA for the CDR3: TGTGCCAGCAGCTTACCAGGCTCCTCTGGAAACACCATATATTTT. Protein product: CASSLPGSSGNTIYF.

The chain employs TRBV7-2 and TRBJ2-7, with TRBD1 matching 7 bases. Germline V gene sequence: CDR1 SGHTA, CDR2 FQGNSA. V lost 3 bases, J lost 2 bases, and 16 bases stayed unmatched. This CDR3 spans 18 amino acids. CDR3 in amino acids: CASSLGYGQAPSAYEQYF. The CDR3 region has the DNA TGTGCCAGCAGCTTGGGCTACGGACAGGCCCCCTCCGCCTACGAGCAGTACTTC.

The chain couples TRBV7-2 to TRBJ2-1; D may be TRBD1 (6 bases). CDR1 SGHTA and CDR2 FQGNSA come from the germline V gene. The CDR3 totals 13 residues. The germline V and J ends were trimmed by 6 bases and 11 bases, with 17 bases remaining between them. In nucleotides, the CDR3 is TGTGCCAGCAGTCCTCCAGGGGCGACCAAGCAGTTCTTC. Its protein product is CASSPPGATKQFF.

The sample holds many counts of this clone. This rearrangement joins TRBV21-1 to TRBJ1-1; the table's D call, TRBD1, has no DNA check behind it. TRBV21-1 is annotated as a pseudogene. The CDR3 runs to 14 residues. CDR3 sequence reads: CASRRGTGKTEAFF. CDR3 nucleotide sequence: TGTGCCAGTCGAAGGGGAACAGGGAAGACTGAAGCTTTCTTT.

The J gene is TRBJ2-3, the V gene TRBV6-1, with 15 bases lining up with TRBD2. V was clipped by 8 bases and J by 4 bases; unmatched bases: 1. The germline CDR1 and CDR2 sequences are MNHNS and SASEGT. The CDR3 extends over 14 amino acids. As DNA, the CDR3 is TGTGCCAGCGGGACTAGCGGGGGGCCAGATACGCAGTATTTT. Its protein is CASGTSGGPDTQYF.

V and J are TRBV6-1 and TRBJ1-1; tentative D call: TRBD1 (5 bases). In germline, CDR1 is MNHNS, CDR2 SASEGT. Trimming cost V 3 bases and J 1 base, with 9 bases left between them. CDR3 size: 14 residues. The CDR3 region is CASSERQRNTEAFF. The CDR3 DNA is TGTGCCAGCAGTGAGAGACAGAGGAACACTGAAGCTTTCTTT.

Here the CDR3 DNA reads TGTGCCAGCAGCTTGGGTTTCTGGACTAGCGGCACCTACGAGCAGTACTTC. It yields the protein CASSLGFWTSGTYEQYF. The genes are TRBV5-8 and TRBJ2-7; 10 bases match TRBD2. CDR3 size: 17 residues. Germline CDR1 is SGHTS and CDR2 is YDEGEE. V was pared by 0 bases and J by 2 bases, with 8 bases of the junction left unmatched.

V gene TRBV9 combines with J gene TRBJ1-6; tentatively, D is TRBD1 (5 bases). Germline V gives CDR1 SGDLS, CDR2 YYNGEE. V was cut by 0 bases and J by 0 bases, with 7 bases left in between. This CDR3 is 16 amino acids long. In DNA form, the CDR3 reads TGTGCCAGCAGCGTAGGGACAAGCTCCTATAATTCACCCCTCCACTTT. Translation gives CASSVGTSSYNSPLHF.

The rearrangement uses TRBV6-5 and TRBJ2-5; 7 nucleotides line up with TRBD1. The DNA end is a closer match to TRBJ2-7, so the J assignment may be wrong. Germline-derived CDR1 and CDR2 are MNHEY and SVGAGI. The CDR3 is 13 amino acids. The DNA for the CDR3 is TGTGCCAGCAGTAACGGACAGGTTGACGAGCAGTACTTC. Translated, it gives CASSNGQVDEQYF.

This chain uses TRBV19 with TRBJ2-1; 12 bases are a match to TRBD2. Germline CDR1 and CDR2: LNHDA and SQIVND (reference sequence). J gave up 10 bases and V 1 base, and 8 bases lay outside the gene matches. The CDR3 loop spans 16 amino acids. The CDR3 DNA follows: TGTGCCAGTAGTATAGGAGCTAGCGGGGGGGCCAGAGAGCAGTTCTTC. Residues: CASSIGASGGAREQFF.

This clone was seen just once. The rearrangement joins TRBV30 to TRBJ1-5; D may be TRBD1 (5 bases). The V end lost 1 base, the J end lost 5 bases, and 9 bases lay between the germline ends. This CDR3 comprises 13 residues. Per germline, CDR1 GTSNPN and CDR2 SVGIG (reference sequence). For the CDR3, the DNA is TGTGCCTGGAGTGATACGGGGGATCAGCCCCAGCATTTT. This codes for CAWSDTGDQPQHF. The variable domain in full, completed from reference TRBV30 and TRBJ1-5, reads SQTIHQWPATLVQPVGSPLSLECTVEGTSNPNLYWYRQAAGRGLQLLFYSVGIGQISSEVPQNLSASRPQDRQFILSSKKLLLSDSGFYLCAWSDTGDQPQHFGDGTRLSIL.

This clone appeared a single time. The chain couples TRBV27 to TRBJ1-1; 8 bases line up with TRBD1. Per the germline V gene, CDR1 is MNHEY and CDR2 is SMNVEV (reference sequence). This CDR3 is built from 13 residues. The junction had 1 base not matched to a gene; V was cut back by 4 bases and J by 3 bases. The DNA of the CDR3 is TGTGCCAGCAGTTCGACAGGGGACACTGAAGCTTTCTTT. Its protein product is CASSSTGDTEAFF.